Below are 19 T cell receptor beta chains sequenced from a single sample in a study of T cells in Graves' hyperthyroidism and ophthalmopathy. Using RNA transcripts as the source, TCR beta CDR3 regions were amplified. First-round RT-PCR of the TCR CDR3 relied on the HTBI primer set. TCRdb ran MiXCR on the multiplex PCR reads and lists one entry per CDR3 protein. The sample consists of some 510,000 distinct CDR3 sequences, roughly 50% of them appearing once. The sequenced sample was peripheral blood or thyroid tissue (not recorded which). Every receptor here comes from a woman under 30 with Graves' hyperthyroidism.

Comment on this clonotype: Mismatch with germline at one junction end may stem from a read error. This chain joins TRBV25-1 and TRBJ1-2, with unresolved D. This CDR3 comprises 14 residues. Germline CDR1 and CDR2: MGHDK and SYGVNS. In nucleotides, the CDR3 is TGCGCCAGCAGCCAATTCGGTTCTAACTATGGCTACACCTTC. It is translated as CASSQFGSNYGYTF.

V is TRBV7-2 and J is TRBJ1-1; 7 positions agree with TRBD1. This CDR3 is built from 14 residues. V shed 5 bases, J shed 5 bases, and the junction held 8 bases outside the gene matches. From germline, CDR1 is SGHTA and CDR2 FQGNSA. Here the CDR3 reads CASSVATGVTEAFF. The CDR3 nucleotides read TGTGCCAGCAGCGTTGCCACAGGGGTGACTGAAGCTTTCTTT.

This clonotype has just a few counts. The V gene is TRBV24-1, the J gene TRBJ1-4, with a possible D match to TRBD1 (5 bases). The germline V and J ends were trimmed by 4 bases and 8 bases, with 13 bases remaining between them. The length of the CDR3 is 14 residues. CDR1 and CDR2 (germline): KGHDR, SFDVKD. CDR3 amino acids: CATSEAGAREKLFF. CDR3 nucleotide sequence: TGTGCCACCAGTGAGGCCGGGGCTCGAGAAAAACTGTTTTTT.

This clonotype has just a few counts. For the CDR3, the DNA is TGTGCCAGCAGAGAGACCGGGACAGGGGGTACTGAAGCTTTCTTT. It translates to CASRETGTGGTEAFF. The chain joins TRBV2 to TRBJ1-1, with TRBD1 matching over 11 bases. CDR1 is SNHLY and CDR2 is FYNNEI in the germline V gene. Trimming cost V 6 bases and J 5 bases; bases outside gene matches: 8. The CDR3 totals 15 residues.

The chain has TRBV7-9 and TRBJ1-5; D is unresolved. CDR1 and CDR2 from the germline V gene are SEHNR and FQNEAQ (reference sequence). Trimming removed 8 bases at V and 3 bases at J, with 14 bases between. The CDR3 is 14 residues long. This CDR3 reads CASDMAGYNQPQHF. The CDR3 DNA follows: TGTGCCAGCGACATGGCGGGATACAATCAGCCCCAGCATTTT.

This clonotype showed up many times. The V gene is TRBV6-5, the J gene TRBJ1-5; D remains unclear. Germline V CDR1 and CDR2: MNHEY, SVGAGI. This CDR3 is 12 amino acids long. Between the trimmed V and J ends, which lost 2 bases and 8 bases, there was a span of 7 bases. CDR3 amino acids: CASSYRGEPQHF. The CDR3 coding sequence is TGTGCCAGCAGTTACCGCGGGGAGCCCCAGCATTTT.

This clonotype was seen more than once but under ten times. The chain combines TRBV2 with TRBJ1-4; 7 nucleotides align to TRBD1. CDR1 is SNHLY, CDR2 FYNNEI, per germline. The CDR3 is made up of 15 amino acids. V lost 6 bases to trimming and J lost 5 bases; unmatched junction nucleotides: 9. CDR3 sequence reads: CASRDQRGGNEKLFF. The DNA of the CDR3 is TGTGCCAGCAGAGATCAAAGAGGGGGCAATGAAAAACTGTTTTTT.

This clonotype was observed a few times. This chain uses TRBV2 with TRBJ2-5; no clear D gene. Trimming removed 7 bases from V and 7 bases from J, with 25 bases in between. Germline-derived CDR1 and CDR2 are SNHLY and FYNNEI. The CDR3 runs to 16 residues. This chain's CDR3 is CASTSPLGGRVGTQYF. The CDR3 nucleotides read TGTGCCAGCACCTCCCCCCTTGGCGGCCGGGTGGGGACCCAGTACTTC. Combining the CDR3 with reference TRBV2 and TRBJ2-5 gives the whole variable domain EPEVTQTPSHQVTQMGQEVILRCVPISNHLYFYWYRQILGQKVEFLVSFYNNEISEKSEIFDDQFSVERPDGSNFTLKIRSTKLEDSAMYFCASTSPLGGRVGTQYFGPGTRLLVL.

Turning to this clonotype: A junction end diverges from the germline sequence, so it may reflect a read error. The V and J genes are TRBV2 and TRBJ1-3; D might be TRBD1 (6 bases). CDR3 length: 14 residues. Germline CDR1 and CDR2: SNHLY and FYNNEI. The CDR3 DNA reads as TGTGCCAGCAGGGAGGGGGTGTCTGGAAACACCGTATATTTT. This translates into CASREGVSGNTVYF.

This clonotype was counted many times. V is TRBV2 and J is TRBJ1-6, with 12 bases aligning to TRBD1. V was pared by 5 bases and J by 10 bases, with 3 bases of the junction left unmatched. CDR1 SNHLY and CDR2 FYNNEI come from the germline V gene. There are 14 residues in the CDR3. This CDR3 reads CASSTGTGGSPLHF. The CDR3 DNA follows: TGTGCCAGCAGTACCGGGACAGGGGGCTCACCCCTCCACTTT.

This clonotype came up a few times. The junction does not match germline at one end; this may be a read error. CDR3 region: CASSQGRTEKLFF. CDR3 DNA: TGCGCCAGCAGCCAGGGACGGACGGAAAAACTGTTTTTT. This chain connects TRBV7-9 to TRBJ1-4, with a weak D call TRBD1 (5 bases). The CDR3 contains 13 residues. Germline values: CDR1 SEHNR, CDR2 FQNEAQ (reference sequence).

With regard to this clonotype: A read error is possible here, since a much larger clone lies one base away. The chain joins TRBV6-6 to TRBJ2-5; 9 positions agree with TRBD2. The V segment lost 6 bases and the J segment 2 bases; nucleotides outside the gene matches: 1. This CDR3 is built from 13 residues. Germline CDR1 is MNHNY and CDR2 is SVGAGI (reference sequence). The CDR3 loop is CASRGLAQETQYF. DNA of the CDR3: TGTGCCAGCAGGGGACTAGCTCAAGAGACCCAGTACTTC.

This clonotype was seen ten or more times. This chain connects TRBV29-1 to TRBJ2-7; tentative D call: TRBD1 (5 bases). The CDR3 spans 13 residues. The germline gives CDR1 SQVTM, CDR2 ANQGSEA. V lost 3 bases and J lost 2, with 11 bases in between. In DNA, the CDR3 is TGCAGCGTTGATGGGGCCAGCCCCTACGAGCAGTACTTC. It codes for CSVDGASPYEQYF.

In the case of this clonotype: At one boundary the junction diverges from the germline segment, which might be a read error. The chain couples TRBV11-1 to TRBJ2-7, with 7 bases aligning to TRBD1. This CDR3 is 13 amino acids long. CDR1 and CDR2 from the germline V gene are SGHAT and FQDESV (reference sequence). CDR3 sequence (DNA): TGTGCCAGCAGCTTATACAGGGGCCACGAGCGGTACTTC. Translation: CASSLYRGHERYF.

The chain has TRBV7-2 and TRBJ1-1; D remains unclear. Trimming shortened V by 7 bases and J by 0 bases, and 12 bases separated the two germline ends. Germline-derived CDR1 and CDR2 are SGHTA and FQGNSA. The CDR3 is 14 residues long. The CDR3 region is CASKDHGMNTEAFF. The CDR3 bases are TGTGCCAGCAAGGACCATGGGATGAACACTGAAGCTTTCTTT.

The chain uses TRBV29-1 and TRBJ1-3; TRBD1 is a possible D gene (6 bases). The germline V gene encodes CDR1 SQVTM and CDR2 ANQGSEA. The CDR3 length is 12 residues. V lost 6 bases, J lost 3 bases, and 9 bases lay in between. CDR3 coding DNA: TGCAGCGTGGACAGCGGTGGAAACACCATATATTTT. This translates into CSVDSGGNTIYF.

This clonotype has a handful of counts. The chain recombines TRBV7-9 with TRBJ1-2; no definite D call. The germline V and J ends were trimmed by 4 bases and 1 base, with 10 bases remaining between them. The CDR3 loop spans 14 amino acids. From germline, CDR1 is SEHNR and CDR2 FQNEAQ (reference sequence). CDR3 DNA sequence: TGTGCCAGCAGCTCGGGAGCCCTTAACTATGGCTACACCTTC. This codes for CASSSGALNYGYTF.

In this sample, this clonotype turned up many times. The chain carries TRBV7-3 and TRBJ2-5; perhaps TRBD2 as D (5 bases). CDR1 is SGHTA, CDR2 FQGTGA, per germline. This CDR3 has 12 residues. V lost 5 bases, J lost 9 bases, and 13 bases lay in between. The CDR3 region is CASSRPGSPQYF. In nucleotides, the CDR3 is TGTGCCAGCAGCCGTCCGGGATCCCCCCAGTACTTC.

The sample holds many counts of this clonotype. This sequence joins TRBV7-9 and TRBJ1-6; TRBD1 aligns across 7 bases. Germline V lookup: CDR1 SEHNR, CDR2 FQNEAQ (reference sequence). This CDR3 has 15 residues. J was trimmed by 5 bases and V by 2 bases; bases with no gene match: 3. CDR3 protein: CASSLPGQNNSPLHF. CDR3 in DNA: TGTGCCAGCAGCTTACCGGGACAGAATAATTCACCCCTCCACTTT.